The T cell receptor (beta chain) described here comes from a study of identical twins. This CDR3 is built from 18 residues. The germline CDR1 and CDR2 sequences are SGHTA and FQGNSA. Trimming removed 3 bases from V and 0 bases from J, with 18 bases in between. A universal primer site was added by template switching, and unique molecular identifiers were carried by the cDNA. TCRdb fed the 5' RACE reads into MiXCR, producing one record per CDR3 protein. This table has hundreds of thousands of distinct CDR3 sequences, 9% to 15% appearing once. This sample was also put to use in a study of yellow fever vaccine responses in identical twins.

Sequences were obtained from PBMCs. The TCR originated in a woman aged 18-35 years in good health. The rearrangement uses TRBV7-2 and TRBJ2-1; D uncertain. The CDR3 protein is CASSFSPKEHVSYNEQFF. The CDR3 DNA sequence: TGTGCCAGCAGCTTTAGCCCGAAAGAGCATGTCTCCTACAATGAGCAGTTCTTC.